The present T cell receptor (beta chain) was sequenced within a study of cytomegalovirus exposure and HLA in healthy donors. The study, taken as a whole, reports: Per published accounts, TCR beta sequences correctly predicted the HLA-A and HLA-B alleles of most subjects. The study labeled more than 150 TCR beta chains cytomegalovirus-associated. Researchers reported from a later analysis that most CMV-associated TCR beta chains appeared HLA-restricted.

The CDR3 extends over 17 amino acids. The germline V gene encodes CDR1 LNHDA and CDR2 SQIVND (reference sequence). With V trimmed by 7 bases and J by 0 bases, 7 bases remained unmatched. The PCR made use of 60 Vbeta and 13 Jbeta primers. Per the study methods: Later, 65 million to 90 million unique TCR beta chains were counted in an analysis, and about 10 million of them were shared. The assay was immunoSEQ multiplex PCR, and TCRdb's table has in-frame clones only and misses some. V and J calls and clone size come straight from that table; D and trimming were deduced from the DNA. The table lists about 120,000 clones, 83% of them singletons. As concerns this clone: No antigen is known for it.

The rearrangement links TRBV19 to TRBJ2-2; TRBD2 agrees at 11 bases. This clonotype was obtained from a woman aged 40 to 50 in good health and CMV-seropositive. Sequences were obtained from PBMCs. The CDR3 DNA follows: TGTGCCAGTAATACCGGGACTAGCGGATCGAACACCGGGGAGCTGTTTTTT. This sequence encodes CASNTGTSGSNTGELFF.